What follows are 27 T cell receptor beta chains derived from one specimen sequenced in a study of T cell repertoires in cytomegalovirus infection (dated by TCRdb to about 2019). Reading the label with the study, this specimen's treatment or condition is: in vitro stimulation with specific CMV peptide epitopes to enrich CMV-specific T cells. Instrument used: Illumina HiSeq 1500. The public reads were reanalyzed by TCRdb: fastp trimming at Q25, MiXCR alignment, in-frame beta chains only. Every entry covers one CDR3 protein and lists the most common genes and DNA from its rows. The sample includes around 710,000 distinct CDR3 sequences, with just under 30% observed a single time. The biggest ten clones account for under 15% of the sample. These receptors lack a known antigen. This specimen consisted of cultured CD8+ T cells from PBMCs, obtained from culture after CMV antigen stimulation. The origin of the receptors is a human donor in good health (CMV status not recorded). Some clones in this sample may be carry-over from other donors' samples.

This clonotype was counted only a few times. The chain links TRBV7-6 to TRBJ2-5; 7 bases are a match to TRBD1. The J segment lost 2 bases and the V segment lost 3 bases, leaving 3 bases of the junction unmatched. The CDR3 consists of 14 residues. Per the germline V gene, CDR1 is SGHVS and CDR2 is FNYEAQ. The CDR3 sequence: CASSFTGVQETQYF. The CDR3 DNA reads TGTGCCAGCAGCTTTACAGGGGTACAAGAGACCCAGTACTTC.

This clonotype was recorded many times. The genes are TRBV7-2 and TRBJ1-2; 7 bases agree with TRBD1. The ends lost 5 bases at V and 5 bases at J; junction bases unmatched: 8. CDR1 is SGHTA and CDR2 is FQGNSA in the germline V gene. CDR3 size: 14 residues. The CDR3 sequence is CASSPPGQPYGYTF. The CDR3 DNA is TGTGCCAGCAGCCCACCGGGACAGCCGTATGGCTACACCTTC.

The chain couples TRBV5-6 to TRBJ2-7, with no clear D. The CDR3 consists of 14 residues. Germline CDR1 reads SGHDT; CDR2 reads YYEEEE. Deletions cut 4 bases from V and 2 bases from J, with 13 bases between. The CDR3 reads CASSASIITYEQYF. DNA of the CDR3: TGTGCCAGCAGCGCCTCAATAATAACCTACGAGCAGTACTTC. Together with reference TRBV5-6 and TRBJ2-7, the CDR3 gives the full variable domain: DAGVTQSPTHLIKTRGQQVTLRCSPKSGHDTVSWYQQALGQGPQFIFQYYEEEERQRGNFPDRFSGHQFPNYSSELNVNALLLGDSALYLCASSASIITYEQYFGPGTRLTVT.

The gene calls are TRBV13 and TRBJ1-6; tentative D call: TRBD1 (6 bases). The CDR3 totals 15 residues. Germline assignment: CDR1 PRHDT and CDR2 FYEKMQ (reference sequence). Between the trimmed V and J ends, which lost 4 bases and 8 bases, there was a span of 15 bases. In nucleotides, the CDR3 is TGTGCCAGCAGCTGGACGGGGGCCCCCCATTCACCCCTCCACTTT. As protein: CASSWTGAPHSPLHF.

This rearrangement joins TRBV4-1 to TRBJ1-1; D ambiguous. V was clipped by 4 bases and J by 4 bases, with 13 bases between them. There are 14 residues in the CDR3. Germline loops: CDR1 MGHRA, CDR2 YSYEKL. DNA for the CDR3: TGCGCCAGCAGCCCAGTGAGAGGGAGCACTGAAGCTTTCTTT. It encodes CASSPVRGSTEAFF.

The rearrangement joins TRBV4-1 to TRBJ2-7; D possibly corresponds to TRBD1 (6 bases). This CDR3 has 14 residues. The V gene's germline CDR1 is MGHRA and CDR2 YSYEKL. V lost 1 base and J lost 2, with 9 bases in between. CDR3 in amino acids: CASSQVAGAYEQYV. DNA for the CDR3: TGCGCCAGCAGCCAAGTGGCAGGGGCCTACGAGCAGTACGTC.

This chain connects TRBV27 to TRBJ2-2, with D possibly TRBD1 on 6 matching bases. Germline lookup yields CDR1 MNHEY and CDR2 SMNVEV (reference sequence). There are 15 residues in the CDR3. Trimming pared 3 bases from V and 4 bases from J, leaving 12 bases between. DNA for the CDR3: TGTGCCAGCAGTTTCTGGGGGCAAGGCACCGGGGAGCTGTTTTTT. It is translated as CASSFWGQGTGELFF.

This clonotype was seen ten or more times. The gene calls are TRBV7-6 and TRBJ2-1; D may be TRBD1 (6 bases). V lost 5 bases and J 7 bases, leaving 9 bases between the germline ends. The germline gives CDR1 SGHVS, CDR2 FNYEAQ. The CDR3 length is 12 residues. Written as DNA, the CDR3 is TGTGCCAGCAGCAGCACAGGGAATGAGCAGTTCTTC. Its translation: CASSSTGNEQFF.

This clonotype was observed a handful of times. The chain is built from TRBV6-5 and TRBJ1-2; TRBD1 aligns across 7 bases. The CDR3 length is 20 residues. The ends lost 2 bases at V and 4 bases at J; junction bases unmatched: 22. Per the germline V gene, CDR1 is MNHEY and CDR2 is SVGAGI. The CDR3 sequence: CASSYDLTGAESRGGYGYTF. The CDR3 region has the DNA TGTGCCAGCAGTTACGATCTCACAGGGGCTGAGTCTCGCGGCGGCTATGGCTACACCTTC.

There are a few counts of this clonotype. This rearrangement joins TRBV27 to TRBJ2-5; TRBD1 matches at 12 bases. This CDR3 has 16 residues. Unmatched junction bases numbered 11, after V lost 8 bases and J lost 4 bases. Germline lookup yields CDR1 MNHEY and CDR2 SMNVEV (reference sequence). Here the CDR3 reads CASGTSRDRGLETQYF. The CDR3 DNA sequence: TGTGCCAGCGGAACCTCACGGGACAGGGGGCTAGAGACCCAGTACTTC.

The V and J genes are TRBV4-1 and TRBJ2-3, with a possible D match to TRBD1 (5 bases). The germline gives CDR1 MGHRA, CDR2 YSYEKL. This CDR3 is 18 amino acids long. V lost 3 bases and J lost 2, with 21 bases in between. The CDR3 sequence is CASSHPKVGQGATDTQYF. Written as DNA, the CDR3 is TGCGCCAGCAGCCATCCAAAAGTGGGGCAAGGGGCCACAGATACGCAGTATTTT.

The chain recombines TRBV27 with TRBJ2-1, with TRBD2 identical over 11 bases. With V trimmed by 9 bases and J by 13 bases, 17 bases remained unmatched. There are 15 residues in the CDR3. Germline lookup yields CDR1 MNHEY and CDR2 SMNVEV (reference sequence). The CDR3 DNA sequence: TGTGCCAGTAAAGTGGGGCTAGCGGGGGGCCAGGATCAGTTCTTC. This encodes CASKVGLAGGQDQFF.

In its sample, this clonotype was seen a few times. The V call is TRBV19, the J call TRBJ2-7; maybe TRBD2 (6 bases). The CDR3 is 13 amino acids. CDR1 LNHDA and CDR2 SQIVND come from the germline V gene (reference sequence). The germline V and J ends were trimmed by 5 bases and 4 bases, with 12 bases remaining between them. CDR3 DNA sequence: TGTGCCAGTAGTCCGATCGGAGGGTACGAGCAGTACTTC. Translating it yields CASSPIGGYEQYF.

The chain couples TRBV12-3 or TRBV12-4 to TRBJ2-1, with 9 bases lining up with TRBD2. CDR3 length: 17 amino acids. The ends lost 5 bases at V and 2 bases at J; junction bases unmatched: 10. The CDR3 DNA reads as TGTGCCAGCAGTCCTCCCTCGACTAGCGGACCCTACAATGAGCAGTTCTTC. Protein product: CASSPPSTSGPYNEQFF.

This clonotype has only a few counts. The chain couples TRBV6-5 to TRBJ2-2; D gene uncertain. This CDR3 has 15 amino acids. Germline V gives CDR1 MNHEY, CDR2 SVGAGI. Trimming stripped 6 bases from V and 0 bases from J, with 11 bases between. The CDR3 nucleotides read TGTGCCAGCAGCTACGATACAACGAACACCGGGGAGCTGTTTTTT. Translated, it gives CASSYDTTNTGELFF.

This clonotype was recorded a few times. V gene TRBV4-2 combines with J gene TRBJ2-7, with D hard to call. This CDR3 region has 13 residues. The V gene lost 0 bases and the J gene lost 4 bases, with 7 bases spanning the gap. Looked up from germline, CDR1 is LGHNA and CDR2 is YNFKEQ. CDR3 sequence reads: CASSQDAGYEQYV. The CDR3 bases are TGTGCCAGCAGCCAAGATGCAGGTTACGAGCAGTACGTC.

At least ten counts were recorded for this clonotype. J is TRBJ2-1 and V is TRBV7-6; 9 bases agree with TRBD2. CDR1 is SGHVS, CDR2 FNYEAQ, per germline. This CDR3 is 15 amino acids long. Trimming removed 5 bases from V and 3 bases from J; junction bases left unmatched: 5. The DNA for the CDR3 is TGTGCCAGCAGCCCCCTAGCGGGGATCTACAATGAGCAGTTCTTC. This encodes CASSPLAGIYNEQFF.

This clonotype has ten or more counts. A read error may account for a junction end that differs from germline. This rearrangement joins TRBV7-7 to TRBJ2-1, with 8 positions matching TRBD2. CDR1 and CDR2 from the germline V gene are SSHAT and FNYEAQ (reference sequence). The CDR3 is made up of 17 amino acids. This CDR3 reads CASSPEGGGISYNEQFF. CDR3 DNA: TGTGCTAGCAGCCCGGAGGGCGGGGGGATTTCCTACAATGAGCAGTTCTTC.

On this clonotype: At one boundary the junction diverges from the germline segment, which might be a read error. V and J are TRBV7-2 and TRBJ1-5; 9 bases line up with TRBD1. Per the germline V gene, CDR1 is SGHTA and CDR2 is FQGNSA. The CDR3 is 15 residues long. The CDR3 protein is CASSRTGDGNQPQLF. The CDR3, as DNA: TGTGCCAGCAGCAGGACAGGGGACGGCAATCAGCCCCAGCTTTTT.

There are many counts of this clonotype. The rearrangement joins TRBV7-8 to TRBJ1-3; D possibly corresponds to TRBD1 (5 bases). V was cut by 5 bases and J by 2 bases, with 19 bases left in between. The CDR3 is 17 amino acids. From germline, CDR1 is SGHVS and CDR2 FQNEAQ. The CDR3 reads CASSPTGGTIAGNTIYF. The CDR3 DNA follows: TGTGCCAGCAGCCCTACTGGGGGAACGATTGCTGGAAACACCATATATTTT.

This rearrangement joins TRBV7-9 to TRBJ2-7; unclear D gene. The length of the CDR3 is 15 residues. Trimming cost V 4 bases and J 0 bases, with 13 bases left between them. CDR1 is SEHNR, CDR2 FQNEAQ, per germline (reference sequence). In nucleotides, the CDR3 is TGTGCCAGCAGCTCCACTGACGTGGACTCCTACGAGCAGTACTTC. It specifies CASSSTDVDSYEQYF.

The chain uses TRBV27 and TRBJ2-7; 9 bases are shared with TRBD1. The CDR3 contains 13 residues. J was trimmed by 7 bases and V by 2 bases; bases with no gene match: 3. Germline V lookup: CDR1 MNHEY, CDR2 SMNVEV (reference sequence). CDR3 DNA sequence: TGTGCCAGCAGTTTAGGACAGGGGTGGGAGCAGTACTTC. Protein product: CASSLGQGWEQYF.

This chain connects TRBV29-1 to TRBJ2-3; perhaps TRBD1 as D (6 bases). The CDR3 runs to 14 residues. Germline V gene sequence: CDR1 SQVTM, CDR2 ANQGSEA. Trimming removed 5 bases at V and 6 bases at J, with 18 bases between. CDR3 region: CSVYRAPGVDTQYF. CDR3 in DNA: TGCAGCGTTTACAGGGCCCCCGGGGTGGATACGCAGTATTTT.

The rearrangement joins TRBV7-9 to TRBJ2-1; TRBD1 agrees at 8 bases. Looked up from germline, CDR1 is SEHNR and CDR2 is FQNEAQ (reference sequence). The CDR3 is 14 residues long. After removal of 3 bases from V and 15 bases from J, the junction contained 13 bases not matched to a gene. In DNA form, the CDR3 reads TGTGCCAGCAGCTTCCGGGACAGGTACAATGAGGGGTTCTTC. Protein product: CASSFRDRYNEGFF. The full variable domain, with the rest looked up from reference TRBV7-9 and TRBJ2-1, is DTGVSQNPRHKITKRGQNVTFRCDPISEHNRLYWYRQTLGQGPEFLTYFQNEAQLEKSRLLSDRFSAERPKGSFSTLEIQRTEQGDSAMYLCASSFRDRYNEGFFGPGTRLTVL.

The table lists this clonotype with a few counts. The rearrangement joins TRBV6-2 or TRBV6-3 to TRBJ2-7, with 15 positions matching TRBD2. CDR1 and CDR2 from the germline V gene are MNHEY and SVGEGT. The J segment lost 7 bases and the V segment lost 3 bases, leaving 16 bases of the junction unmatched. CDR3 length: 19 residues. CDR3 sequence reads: CASSYVKWTSGGVMGEQYV. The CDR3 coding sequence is TGTGCCAGCAGTTATGTGAAGTGGACTAGCGGGGGGGTTATGGGAGAGCAGTACGTC.

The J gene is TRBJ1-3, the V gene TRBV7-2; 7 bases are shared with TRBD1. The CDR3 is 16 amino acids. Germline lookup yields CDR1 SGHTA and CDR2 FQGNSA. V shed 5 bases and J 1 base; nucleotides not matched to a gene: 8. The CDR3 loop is CASSPQGGTSGNTIYF. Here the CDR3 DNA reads TGTGCCAGCAGCCCCCAGGGGGGTACTTCTGGAAACACCATATATTTT.

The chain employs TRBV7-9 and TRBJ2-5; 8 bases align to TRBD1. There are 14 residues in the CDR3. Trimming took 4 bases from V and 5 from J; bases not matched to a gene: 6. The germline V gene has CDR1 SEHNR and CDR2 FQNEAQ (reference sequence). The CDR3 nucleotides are TGTGCCAGCAGCTATACAGGGGGTTACGAGACCCAGTACTTC. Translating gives CASSYTGGYETQYF. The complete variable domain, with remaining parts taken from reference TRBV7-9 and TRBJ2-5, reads DTGVSQNPRHKITKRGQNVTFRCDPISEHNRLYWYRQTLGQGPEFLTYFQNEAQLEKSRLLSDRFSAERPKGSFSTLEIQRTEQGDSAMYLCASSYTGGYETQYFGPGTRLLVL.